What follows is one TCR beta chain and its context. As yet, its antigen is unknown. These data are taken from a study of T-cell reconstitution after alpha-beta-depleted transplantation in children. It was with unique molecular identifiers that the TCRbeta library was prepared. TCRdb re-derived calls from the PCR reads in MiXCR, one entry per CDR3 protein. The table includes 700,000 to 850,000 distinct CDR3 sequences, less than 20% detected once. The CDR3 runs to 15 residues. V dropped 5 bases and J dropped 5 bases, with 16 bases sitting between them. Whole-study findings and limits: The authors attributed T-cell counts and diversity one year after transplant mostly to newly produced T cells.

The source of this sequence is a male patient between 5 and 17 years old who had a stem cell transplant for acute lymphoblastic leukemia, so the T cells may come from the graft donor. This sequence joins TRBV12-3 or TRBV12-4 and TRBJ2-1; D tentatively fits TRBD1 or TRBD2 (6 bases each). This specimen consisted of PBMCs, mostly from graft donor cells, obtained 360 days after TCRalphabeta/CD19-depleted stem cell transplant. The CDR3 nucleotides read TGTGCCAGCAGTATATGGGGGGCAGGCGACAATGAGCAGTTCTTC. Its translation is CASSIWGAGDNEQFF.